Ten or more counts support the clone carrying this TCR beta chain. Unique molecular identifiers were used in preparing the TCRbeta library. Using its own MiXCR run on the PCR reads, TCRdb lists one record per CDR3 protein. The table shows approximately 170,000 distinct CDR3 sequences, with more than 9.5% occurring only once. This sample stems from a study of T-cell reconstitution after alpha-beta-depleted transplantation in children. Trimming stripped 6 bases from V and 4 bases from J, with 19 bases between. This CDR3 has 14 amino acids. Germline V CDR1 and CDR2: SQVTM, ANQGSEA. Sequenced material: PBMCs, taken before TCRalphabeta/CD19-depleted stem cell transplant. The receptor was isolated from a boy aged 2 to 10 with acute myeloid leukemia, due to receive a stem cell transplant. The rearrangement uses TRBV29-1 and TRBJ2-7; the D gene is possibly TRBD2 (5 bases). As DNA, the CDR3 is TGCAGCGTAACTCGTGGGCTAGCAGGTTACGAGCAGTACTTC. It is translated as CSVTRGLAGYEQYF.